The following is a T cell receptor beta chain sequence with its context. Its target is unknown. Germline loops: CDR1 SGHVS, CDR2 FNYEAQ. V dropped 3 bases and J dropped 8; count of bases not matched to a gene: 19. This CDR3 region has 18 residues. The data were obtained in a study of T-cell memory formation after mild COVID-19. Turning to the study itself: Largely donor-specific TCR clusters were found. Points from the study as a whole: Certain responding clones were present in pre-infection memory, suggesting participation of cross-reactive memory.

MiXCR, run by TCRdb on the 5' RACE reads, gives a single entry per CDR3 protein. The sample carries roughly 160,000 distinct CDR3 sequences, 10% to 15% recorded once. This receptor was obtained from a man between 18 and 35 years old who had mild COVID-19 (a few samples of this study predate the infection). Cell type and time point are not known. This chain links TRBV7-6 with TRBJ2-5; 9 bases map to TRBD2. The sequencing sample was made of PBMCs or a T cell subset sorted from them (not recorded which). CDR3 bases: TGTGCCAGCAGCTTTCCCATCAGGGGCGGGGGGGCCTTCGGAACCCAGTACTTC. Protein: CASSFPIRGGGAFGTQYF.